The 10 T cell receptor beta chains listed next were all sequenced from one sample in a study of shared clonotypes between healthy human individuals. Generated by immunoSEQ multiplex PCR, the TCRdb table keeps only in-frame clones and is missing some. The data hold 2 million to 2.5 million clones, with approximately 95% observed a single time. Sequences were obtained from naive CD4+ T cells sorted from blood. Sample subset: CD45RA+ positively selected. The receptor source for this set is a young man in good health.

Comments on this clone: A much larger clone is a single base away; this may be a read error. The rearrangement uses TRBV5-4 and TRBJ2-5, with 9 bases matching TRBD1. This CDR3 comprises 13 residues. The germline V gene encodes CDR1 SGHNT and CDR2 YYREEE (reference sequence). V trimming: 4 bases; J trimming: 4 bases; junction bases outside the gene matches: 2. The CDR3 bases are TGTGCCAGCAGCCGGACAGGGGTAGAGACCCAGTACTTC. Its translation is CASSRTGVETQYF.

The chain recombines TRBV5-4 with TRBJ2-1, with a possible D match to TRBD2 (6 bases). The CDR3 loop spans 16 amino acids. Trimming shortened V by 3 bases and J by 1 base, and 14 bases separated the two germline ends. Germline CDR1 SGHNT, CDR2 YYREEE (reference sequence). In nucleotides, the CDR3 is TGTGCCAGCAGCTCACGGGACTTCCGTTCCTACAATGAGCAGTTCTTC. This translates into CASSSRDFRSYNEQFF.

This clone came up many times. This chain links TRBV10-3 with TRBJ1-1; no reliable D call. Germline CDR1 and CDR2: ENHRY and SYGVKD. This CDR3 spans 13 amino acids. V lost 11 bases and J lost 3, with 16 bases in between. The CDR3, as DNA: TGTGCCTGCGGGCCCCGGACGGACACTGAAGCTTTCTTT. Translation gives CACGPRTDTEAFF.

The rearrangement joins TRBV19 to TRBJ1-5; D is undetermined. This CDR3 region has 15 residues. Trimming stripped 7 bases from V and 5 bases from J, with 18 bases between. Germline V gives CDR1 LNHDA, CDR2 SQIVND (reference sequence). The chain's CDR3 is CASISGEVRDQPQHF. CDR3 nucleotides: TGTGCCAGTATTTCGGGAGAGGTTAGGGATCAGCCCCAGCATTTT.

The J gene is TRBJ1-2, the V gene TRBV6-5; D is undetermined. There are 15 residues in the CDR3. Trimming pared 7 bases from V and 0 bases from J, leaving 15 bases between. Germline lookup yields CDR1 MNHEY and CDR2 SVGAGI. CDR3 coding DNA: TGTGCCAGCACCCTCCGGGCCCGTACTAACTATGGCTACACCTTC. Translating it yields CASTLRARTNYGYTF.

For the CDR3, the DNA is TGTGCCAGCAGCTTAGGGGCACTAGCGGGAGAATGGGCCTACGAGCAGTACTTC. This gives the protein CASSLGALAGEWAYEQYF. The rearrangement uses TRBV7-2 and TRBJ2-7, with 11 nucleotides matching TRBD2. This CDR3 contains 18 residues. Germline CDR1 is SGHTA and CDR2 is FQGNSA. V shed 1 base, J shed 2 bases, and the junction held 10 bases outside the gene matches.

The chain links TRBV5-4 to TRBJ2-2, with 8 positions matching TRBD2. Germline V CDR1 and CDR2: SGHNT, YYREEE (reference sequence). With 5 bases clipped from V and 4 bases from J, the junction kept 4 bases outside the gene matches. The CDR3 consists of 14 residues. The CDR3 region has the DNA TGTGCCAGCAGACGCGGGACTAGCACCGGGGAGCTGTTTTTT. Its translation is CASRRGTSTGELFF.

The chain is built from TRBV5-4 and TRBJ2-7, with 9 bases aligning to TRBD1. This CDR3 has 16 amino acids. The germline V gene encodes CDR1 SGHNT and CDR2 YYREEE (reference sequence). After removal of 0 bases from V and 4 bases from J, the junction contained 8 bases not matched to a gene. CDR3 coding DNA: TGTGCCAGCAGCTTGGGTACGGGACAGGGATTATACGAGCAGTACTTC. Protein sequence: CASSLGTGQGLYEQYF.

V is TRBV7-2 and J is TRBJ1-4; TRBD1 is a possible D gene (6 bases). This CDR3 has 15 residues. Trimming pared 5 bases from V and 0 bases from J, leaving 10 bases between. CDR1 SGHTA and CDR2 FQGNSA come from the germline V gene. The CDR3 nucleotides are TGTGCCAGCAGCATCAGGGGTACAACTAATGAAAAACTGTTTTTT. Amino acid sequence: CASSIRGTTNEKLFF.

The chain links TRBV5-1 to TRBJ2-5; D is possibly TRBD1 (6 bases). Trimming removed 0 bases from V and 4 bases from J, with 13 bases in between. This CDR3 is 15 amino acids long. CDR1 is SGHRS and CDR2 is YFSETQ in the germline V gene. In nucleotides, the CDR3 is TGCGCCAGCAGCTTGGTCCTCAACAGGGTAGAGACCCAGTACTTC. Its translation: CASSLVLNRVETQYF.